A selection of T cell receptor beta chains follows, all from one sample in a study of T cell changes during pregnancy in multiple sclerosis. The assay was immunoSEQ multiplex PCR, and TCRdb's table has in-frame clones only and misses some. Among about 50,000 clones listed, approximately 92% were seen once. Sequenced here: CD4+ T cells from peripheral blood mononuclear cells, sampled in the third trimester of pregnancy. The receptors stem from a female donor with multiple sclerosis, enrolled in a pregnancy study. Each CDR3 is given with its conserved first and last residue. A D gene is named only where the DNA matches it firmly. Some rows have no size entry. The others give once, few or many, or a class for an expanded clone.

v_gene,len,j_gene,d_gene,abundance,CDR3aa,CDR3nt
TRBV4-3,14,TRBJ1-1,.,.,CASSQDAGNTEAFF,TGCGCCAGCAGCCAAGATGCAGGGAACACTGAAGCTTTCTTT
TRBV5-1,13,TRBJ2-7,.,.,CASSLTTPYEQYF,TGCGCCAGCAGCTTGACAACCCCCTACGAGCAGTACTTC
TRBV18,18,TRBJ1-5,.,.,CASSYDSRFPTSNQPQHF,TGTGCCAGCTCATACGACAGCCGGTTTCCTACGAGCAATCAGCCCCAGCATTTT
TRBV30,12,TRBJ1-1,.,.,CAWSSRTAFTLF,TGTGCCTGGAGTTCCCGAACAGCTTTTACACTCTTT
TRBV5-6,15,TRBJ2-1,.,.,CASSQPGSRRHEQFF,TGTGCCAGCAGTCAACCGGGATCACGGCGGCATGAGCAGTTCTTC
TRBV19,16,TRBJ2-7,TRBD1,.,CASTPKGQPPSYEQYF,TGTGCCAGTACCCCAAAGGGACAGCCTCCCTCCTACGAGCAGTACTTC
TRBV2,14,TRBJ1-2,TRBD1,.,CASRDPGQGAGYTF,TGTGCCAGCAGGGATCCGGGACAGGGGGCTGGCTACACCTTC
TRBV7-2,12,TRBJ1-4,.,.,CASSLGGGRLFF,TGTGCCAGCAGCTTAGGTGGAGGGCGACTGTTTTTT
TRBV27,15,TRBJ2-7,TRBD1,.,CASSFEGQGLYEQYF,TGTGCCAGCAGTTTCGAGGGACAGGGGCTCTACGAGCAGTACTTC
TRBV5-4,18,TRBJ2-2,TRBD1,.,CASSLPGSGQGNTGELFF,TGTGCCAGCAGCCTTCCAGGCTCGGGACAGGGGAACACCGGGGAGCTGTTTTTT
TRBV19,15,TRBJ1-2,TRBD1,.,CASSFRTGGSYGYTF,TGTGCCAGTAGCTTCCGGACAGGAGGAAGCTATGGCTACACCTTC
TRBV25-1,13,TRBJ2-7,.,.,CASSRGGRYEQYF,TGTGCCAGCAGTAGGGGGGGGCGGTACGAGCAGTACTTC
TRBV29-1,12,TRBJ2-7,.,.,CSAGRGGDEQYF,TGCAGCGCCGGAAGGGGGGGGGACGAGCAGTACTTC
TRBV9,14,TRBJ1-5,TRBD1,few,CASSNDRANQPQHF,TGTGCCAGCAGTAACGACAGGGCCAATCAGCCCCAGCATTTT
TRBV7-9,14,TRBJ1-5,.,.,CASSPGGGNQPQHF,TGTGCCAGCAGCCCGGGGGGGGGAAATCAGCCCCAGCATTTT
TRBV25-1,17,TRBJ2-2,TRBD1,.,CASSEYNLTGGTGELFF,TGTGCCAGCAGTGAATATAATTTGACAGGGGGCACCGGGGAGCTGTTTTTT
TRBV6-5,14,TRBJ1-2,TRBD1,.,CASSYFRGTGGYTF,TGTGCCAGCAGTTACTTCCGAGGGACAGGAGGCTACACCTTC
TRBV6-6,15,TRBJ1-1,TRBD1,.,CASSPQTGPNTEAFF,TGTGCCAGCAGTCCACAGACAGGGCCGAACACTGAAGCTTTCTTT
TRBV4-3,14,TRBJ1-4,.,.,CASSQEGSNEKLFF,TGCGCCAGCAGCCAAGAGGGCTCTAATGAAAAACTGTTTTTT
TRBV5-4,14,TRBJ1-3,.,.,CASSSRFSGNTIYF,TGTGCCAGCAGCTCCAGATTTTCTGGAAACACCATATATTTT
TRBV9,14,TRBJ1-1,.,once,CASSPVAANTEAFF,TGTGCCAGCAGCCCAGTGGCGGCGAACACTGAAGCTTTCTTT
TRBV30,16,TRBJ1-5,.,.,CAWSPRVAPGNQPQHF,TGTGCCTGGAGTCCCAGGGTGGCACCAGGCAATCAGCCCCAGCATTTT
TRBV5-4,18,TRBJ1-3,.,.,CASSLQFGGDFSGNTIYF,TGTGCCAGCAGCTTGCAATTTGGAGGGGACTTCTCTGGAAACACCATATATTTT
TRBV19,14,TRBJ1-2,.,.,CASTLTALRHGYTF,TGTGCCAGTACTTTGACAGCTCTGAGGCATGGCTACACCTTC
TRBV6-6,14,TRBJ1-2,.,.,CASSLVRGNYGYTF,TGTGCCAGCAGTTTGGTCAGGGGTAACTATGGCTACACCTTC
TRBV19,15,TRBJ2-5,TRBD2,.,CASSIDGLARETQYF,TGTGCCAGTAGTATAGACGGACTAGCGAGAGAGACCCAGTACTTC
TRBV11-3,17,TRBJ2-1,.,.,CASSLTGGPLKGNEQFF,TGTGCCAGCAGCTTGACAGGCGGGCCCCTTAAGGGCAATGAGCAGTTCTTC
TRBV7-3,14,TRBJ2-3,TRBD2,.,CASSPSLASDTQYF,TGTGCCAGCAGCCCGTCACTAGCGTCGGATACGCAGTATTTT
TRBV5-1,14,TRBJ1-2,.,.,CASSARDGRGGYTF,TGCGCCAGCAGCGCCCGGGACGGCCGGGGGGGCTACACCTTC
TRBV9,14,TRBJ1-1,.,.,CASSAGGVGTEAFF,TGTGCCAGCAGCGCGGGGGGGGTAGGGACTGAAGCTTTCTTT
TRBV7-2,15,TRBJ2-7,.,.,CASSLQTSSSYEQYF,TGTGCCAGCAGCCTGCAGACAAGCTCCTCCTACGAGCAGTACTTC
TRBV9,14,TRBJ2-2,.,.,CASSAGHPGGELFF,TGTGCCAGCAGCGCGGGACACCCGGGCGGGGAGCTGTTTTTT
TRBV7-2,15,TRBJ2-7,.,.,CASSFTRVLRYEQYF,TGTGCCAGCAGCTTCACCCGGGTCCTAAGGTACGAGCAGTACTTC
TRBV29-1,13,TRBJ1-1,.,.,CSGQAGLNTEAFF,TGCAGCGGCCAGGCGGGGCTAAACACTGAAGCTTTCTTT
TRBV4-1,15,TRBJ1-2,.,once,CASSQDRGTPRSYTF,TGCGCCAGCAGCCAAGATAGAGGCACCCCGAGAAGCTACACCTTC
TRBV19,15,TRBJ1-1,.,.,CASWTPYPPNTEAFF,TGTGCCAGTTGGACTCCCTACCCCCCGAACACTGAAGCTTTCTTT
TRBV5-1,13,TRBJ2-5,.,.,CASSLGGQETQYF,TGCGCCAGCAGCCTGGGCGGCCAAGAGACCCAGTACTTC
TRBV29-1,13,TRBJ1-1,.,.,CSVAGRQHTEAFF,TGCAGCGTTGCGGGTCGACAGCACACTGAAGCTTTCTTT
TRBV6-6,13,TRBJ2-7,.,.,CASSGLASYEQYF,TGTGCCAGCTCGGGACTTGCATCCTACGAGCAGTACTTC
TRBV18,17,TRBJ2-6,.,.,CASSLLQDTKSGQRPDF,TGTGCCAGCTCATTATTACAGGACACAAAGTCGGGCCAACGTCCTGACTTC
TRBV6-6,16,TRBJ1-5,.,.,CATQYLPPPGNQPQHF,TGTGCCACTCAATATCTCCCTCCCCCCGGGAACCAGCCCCAGCATTTT
TRBV30,14,TRBJ2-7,.,once,CAWTRGRVAYEQYF,TGTGCCTGGACCAGGGGCAGGGTGGCCTACGAGCAGTACTTC
TRBV18,13,TRBJ2-2,TRBD1,.,CASSPDRGGELFF,TGTGCCAGCTCACCGGACAGGGGCGGGGAGCTGTTTTTT
TRBV10-3,14,TRBJ1-2,TRBD1,.,CAIKPGQGSYGYTF,TGTGCCATCAAACCGGGACAGGGAAGCTATGGCTACACCTTC
TRBV9,13,TRBJ1-2,.,.,CASSVDETAGYTF,TGTGCCAGCAGCGTAGATGAGACAGCTGGCTACACCTTC